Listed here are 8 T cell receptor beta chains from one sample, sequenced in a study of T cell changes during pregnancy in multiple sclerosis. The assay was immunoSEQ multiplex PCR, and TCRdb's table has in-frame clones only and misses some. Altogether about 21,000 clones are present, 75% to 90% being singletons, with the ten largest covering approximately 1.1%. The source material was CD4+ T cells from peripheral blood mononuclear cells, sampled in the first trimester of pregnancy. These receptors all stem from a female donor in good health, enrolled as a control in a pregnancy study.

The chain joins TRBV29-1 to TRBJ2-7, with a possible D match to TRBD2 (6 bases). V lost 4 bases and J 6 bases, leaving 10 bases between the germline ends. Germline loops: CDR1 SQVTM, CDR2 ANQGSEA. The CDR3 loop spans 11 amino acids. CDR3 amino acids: CSVGGIFEQYF. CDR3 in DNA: TGCAGCGTTGGCGGGATTTTCGAGCAGTACTTC.

CDR3 sequence (DNA): TGCGCCAGCAGCCCGGGACAGGGGGCAATCGGGGAGCTGTTTTTT. Translated, it gives CASSPGQGAIGELFF. This sequence joins TRBV5-1 and TRBJ2-2; 12 bases agree with TRBD1. The CDR3 sequence is 15 residues long. Trimming took 4 bases from V and 7 from J; bases not matched to a gene: 5. Germline CDR1 and CDR2: SGHRS and YFSETQ.

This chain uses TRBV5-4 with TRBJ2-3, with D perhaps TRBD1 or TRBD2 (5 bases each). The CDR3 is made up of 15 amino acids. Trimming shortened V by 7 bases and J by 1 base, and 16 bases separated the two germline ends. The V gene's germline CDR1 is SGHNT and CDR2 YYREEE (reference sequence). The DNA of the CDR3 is TGTGCCAGCGCCTTGGGACCCCGGGGCACAGATACGCAGTATTTT. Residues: CASALGPRGTDTQYF. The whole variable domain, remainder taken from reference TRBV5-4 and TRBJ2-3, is ETGVTQSPTHLIKTRGQQVTLRCSSQSGHNTVSWYQQALGQGPQFIFQYYREEENGRGNFPPRFSGLQFPNYSSELNVNALELDDSALYLCASALGPRGTDTQYFGPGTRLTVL.

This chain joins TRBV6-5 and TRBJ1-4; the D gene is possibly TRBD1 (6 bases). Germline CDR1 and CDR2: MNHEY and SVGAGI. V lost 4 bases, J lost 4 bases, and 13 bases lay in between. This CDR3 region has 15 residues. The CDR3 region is CASSSYRDRNEKLFF. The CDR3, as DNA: TGTGCCAGCAGTTCCTACAGGGACCGTAATGAAAAACTGTTTTTT.

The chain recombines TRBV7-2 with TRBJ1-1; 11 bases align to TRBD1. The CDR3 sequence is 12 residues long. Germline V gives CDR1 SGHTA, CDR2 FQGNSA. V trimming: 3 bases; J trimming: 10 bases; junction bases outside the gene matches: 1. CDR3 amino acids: CASSLGTGGAFF. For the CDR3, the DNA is TGTGCCAGCAGCTTGGGGACAGGGGGAGCTTTCTTT.

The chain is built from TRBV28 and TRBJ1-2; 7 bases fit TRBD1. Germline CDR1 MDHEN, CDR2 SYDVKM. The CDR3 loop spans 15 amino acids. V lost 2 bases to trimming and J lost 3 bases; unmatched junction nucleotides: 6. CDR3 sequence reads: CASSLGGGSDYGYTF. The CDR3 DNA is TGTGCCAGCAGTTTAGGAGGGGGCTCAGACTATGGCTACACCTTC.

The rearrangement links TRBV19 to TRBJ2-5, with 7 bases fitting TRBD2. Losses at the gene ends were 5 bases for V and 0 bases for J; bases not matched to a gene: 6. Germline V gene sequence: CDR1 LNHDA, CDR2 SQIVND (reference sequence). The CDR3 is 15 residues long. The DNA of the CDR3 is TGTGCCAGTAGTCCCAAGGGGACTAACCAAGAGACCCAGTACTTC. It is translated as CASSPKGTNQETQYF.

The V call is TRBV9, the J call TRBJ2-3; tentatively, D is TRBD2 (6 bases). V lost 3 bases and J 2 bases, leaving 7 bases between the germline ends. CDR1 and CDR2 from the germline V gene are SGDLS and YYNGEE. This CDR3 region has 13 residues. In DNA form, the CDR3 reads TGTGCCAGCAGCGGGGACTTCACAGATACGCAGTATTTT. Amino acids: CASSGDFTDTQYF.